These 8 T cell receptor beta chains were all obtained from the same sample, sequenced in a study of low-dose radiotherapy and immunotherapy resistance in tumors. First-strand cDNA relied on TRAV- and TRBV-specific primers spanning alpha and beta chains. TCRs underwent 20 PCR cycles of amplification with a constant-region primer and V-primer adapter. TCRdb processed the reads anew with MiXCR; each CDR3 protein has one entry. The table has about 9,800 distinct CDR3 sequences, over 35% seen once. Source of these receptors: a human donor with advanced metastatic prostate, ovarian, gallbladder or colorectal cancer (not recorded which). This table probably holds off-target reads from a library built for another chain.

The V call is TRBV7-6, the J call TRBJ2-5; TRBD1 aligns across 7 bases. The ends lost 5 bases at V and 5 bases at J; junction bases unmatched: 11. The V gene's germline CDR1 is SGHVS and CDR2 FNYEAQ. The CDR3 extends over 15 amino acids. This CDR3 is CASSRTGEKVETQYF. For the CDR3, the DNA is TGTGCCAGCAGCCGTACAGGGGAGAAAGTGGAGACCCAGTACTTC. Variable domain in full (rest from reference TRBV7-6 and TRBJ2-5): GAGVSQSPRYKVTKRGQDVALRCDPISGHVSLYWYRQALGQGPEFLTYFNYEAQQDKSGLPNDRFSAERPEGSISTLTIQRTEQRDSAMYRCASSRTGEKVETQYFGPGTRLLVL.

This chain uses TRBV5-1 with TRBJ2-2; 8 nucleotides match TRBD1. With V trimmed by 0 bases and J by 4 bases, 5 bases remained unmatched. There are 16 residues in the CDR3. Germline CDR1 is SGHRS and CDR2 is YFSETQ. The CDR3 region has the DNA TGCGCCAGCAGCTTGGAAGTGACAGGGGTCACCGGGGAGCTGTTTTTT. The encoded protein is CASSLEVTGVTGELFF.

The chain uses TRBV18 and TRBJ2-5; D possibly corresponds to TRBD2 (6 bases). Germline V gives CDR1 KGHSH, CDR2 LQKENI. V lost 3 bases and J lost 5, with 22 bases in between. This CDR3 has 17 residues. CDR3: CASSPWSGQDLGETQYF. DNA of the CDR3: TGTGCCAGCTCACCGTGGAGCGGGCAAGACCTTGGGGAGACCCAGTACTTC.

This clonotype was found a few times. The chain carries TRBV12-3 or TRBV12-4 and TRBJ2-4; 10 nucleotides align to TRBD1. The CDR3 totals 16 residues. The junction had 12 bases not matched to a gene; V was cut back by 4 bases and J by 9 bases. The CDR3 coding sequence is TGTGCCAGCAGTTCATACCTGGGACAGGGGTTGAGCATTCAGTACTTC. This codes for CASSSYLGQGLSIQYF.

V is TRBV4-2 and J is TRBJ2-3; D is unclear. Germline-derived CDR1 and CDR2 are LGHNA and YNFKEQ. The V and J ends lost 0 bases and 0 bases respectively, with 13 bases between them. This CDR3 comprises 17 residues. CDR3: CASSQEGPLTSTDTQYF. The CDR3 DNA reads TGTGCCAGCAGCCAAGAGGGTCCTTTGACTAGCACAGATACGCAGTATTTT.

This sequence joins TRBV12-3 or TRBV12-4 and TRBJ2-1, with D possibly matching TRBD1 (5 bases). The CDR3 has 12 amino acids. With 4 bases removed from V and 7 bases from J, the gap between germline ends came to 8 bases. The DNA of the CDR3 is TGTGCCAGCAGTTCAGGGCGGAATGAGCAGTTCTTC. This translates into CASSSGRNEQFF.

The chain carries TRBV30 and TRBJ1-2; 7 bases match TRBD1. With V trimmed by 3 bases and J by 4 bases, 5 bases remained unmatched. The CDR3 contains 13 residues. Germline CDR1 is GTSNPN and CDR2 is SVGIG (reference sequence). The CDR3 region is CAWSRDRPYGYTF. The CDR3 coding sequence is TGTGCCTGGAGCCGGGACAGACCCTATGGCTACACCTTC.

This clonotype is classed as medium-sized. The chain has TRBV5-1 and TRBJ1-1; possible D gene TRBD1, 6 bases. The V end lost 5 bases, the J end lost 1 base, and 12 bases lay between the germline ends. Germline assignment: CDR1 SGHRS and CDR2 YFSETQ. CDR3 length equals 14 residues. The chain's CDR3 is CASRRTGANTEAFF. In DNA, the CDR3 is TGCGCCAGCAGGAGAACGGGGGCGAACACTGAAGCTTTCTTT.